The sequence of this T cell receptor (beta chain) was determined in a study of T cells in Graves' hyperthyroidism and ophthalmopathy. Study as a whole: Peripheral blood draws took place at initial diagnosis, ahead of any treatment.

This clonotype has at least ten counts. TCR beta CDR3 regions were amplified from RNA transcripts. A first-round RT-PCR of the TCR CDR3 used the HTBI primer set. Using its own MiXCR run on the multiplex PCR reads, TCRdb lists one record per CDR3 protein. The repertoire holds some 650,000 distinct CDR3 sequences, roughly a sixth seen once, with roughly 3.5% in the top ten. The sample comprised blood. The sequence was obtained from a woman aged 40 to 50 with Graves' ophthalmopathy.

CDR3 coding DNA: TGTGCCAGCTCACCGGTGCAGGGGGCTCAGCCCCAGCATTTT. Its protein is CASSPVQGAQPQHF. J is TRBJ1-5 and V is TRBV18; the match to TRBD1 covers 8 bases. This CDR3 is built from 14 residues. V lost 3 bases and J lost 6; bases outside the gene matches: 4. Per the germline V gene, CDR1 is KGHSH and CDR2 is LQKENI.